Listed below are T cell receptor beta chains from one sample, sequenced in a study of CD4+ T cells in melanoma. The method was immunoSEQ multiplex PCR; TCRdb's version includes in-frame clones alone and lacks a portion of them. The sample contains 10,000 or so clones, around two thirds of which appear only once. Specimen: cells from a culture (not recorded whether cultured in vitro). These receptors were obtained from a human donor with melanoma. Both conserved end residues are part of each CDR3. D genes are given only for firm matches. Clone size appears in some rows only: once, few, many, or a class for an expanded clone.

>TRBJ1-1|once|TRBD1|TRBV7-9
CASSAEGQGTTEAFF
TGTGCCAGCAGTGCTGAGGGACAGGGCACCACTGAAGCTTTCTTT
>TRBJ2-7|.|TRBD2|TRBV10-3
CAISSGGSGGVGGLYEQYF
TGTGCCATCAGTTCTGGGGGTAGCGGGGGGGTCGGTGGGCTCTACGAGCAGTACTTC
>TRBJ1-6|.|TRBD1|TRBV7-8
CASSSQGTASPLHF
TGTGCCAGCAGCTCACAGGGGACGGCATCACCCCTCCACTTT
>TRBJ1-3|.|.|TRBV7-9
CASSQARTRNTIYF
TGTGCCAGCAGCCAGGCCAGAACCCGAAACACCATATATTTT
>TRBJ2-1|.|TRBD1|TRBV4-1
CASSHRSFRDRDLYNEQFF
TGCGCCAGCAGCCATAGAAGTTTCCGGGACAGAGATTTATACAATGAGCAGTTCTTC
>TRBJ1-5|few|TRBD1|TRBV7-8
CASRAGTGINQPQHF
TGTGCCAGCAGGGCCGGGACAGGAATTAATCAGCCCCAGCATTTT
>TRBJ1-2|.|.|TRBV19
CASSLYGQANYGYTF
TGTGCCAGTAGTCTCTACGGGCAGGCTAACTATGGCTACACCTTC
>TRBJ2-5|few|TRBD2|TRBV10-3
CATMGLAGIGETQYF
TGTGCCACGATGGGACTAGCGGGGATCGGAGAGACCCAGTACTTC
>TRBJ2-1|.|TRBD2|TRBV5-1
CASSLELAGGGQFF
TGCGCCAGCAGCTTGGAACTAGCGGGGGGCGGGCAGTTCTTC
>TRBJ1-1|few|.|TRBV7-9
CASSEQGQAFF
TGTGCCAGCAGCGAGCAGGGGCAGGCTTTCTTT
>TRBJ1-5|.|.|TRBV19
CASKSGKGGVRQPQHF
TGTGCCAGTAAGTCCGGAAAAGGAGGGGTACGTCAGCCCCAGCATTTT
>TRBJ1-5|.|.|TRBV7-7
CASSLARGLSWGNQPQHF
TGTGCCAGCAGCTTGGCCCGAGGACTTTCCTGGGGCAATCAGCCCCAGCATTTT
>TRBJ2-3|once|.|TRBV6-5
CASRRQIGSTDTQYF
TGTGCCAGCAGAAGACAGATAGGAAGCACAGATACGCAGTATTTT
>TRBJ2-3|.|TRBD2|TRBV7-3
CASSYGTSGGTDTQYF
TGTGCCAGCAGCTACGGGACTAGCGGGGGCACAGATACGCAGTATTTT
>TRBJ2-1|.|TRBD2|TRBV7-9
CASSPPGGEDNEQFF
TGTGCCAGCAGCCCCCCGGGGGGGGAGGACAATGAGCAGTTCTTC
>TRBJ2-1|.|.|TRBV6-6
CACRGYNEQFF
TGTGCCTGTCGGGGGTACAATGAGCAGTTCTTC
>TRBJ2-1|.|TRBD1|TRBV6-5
CASTSGGTGGKEQFF
TGTGCCAGCACCAGTGGGGGGACAGGGGGAAAAGAGCAGTTCTTC
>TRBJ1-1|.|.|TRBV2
CASSDQGAKLSEAFF
TGTGCCAGCAGTGACCAAGGGGCAAAACTCTCTGAAGCTTTCTTT
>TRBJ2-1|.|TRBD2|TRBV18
CASSPRSPGGQSNEQFF
TGTGCCAGCTCACCACGCTCGCCGGGGGGGCAGTCCAATGAGCAGTTCTTC
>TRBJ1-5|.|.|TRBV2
CASSRSVGNQPQHF
TGTGCCAGCAGTCGGTCGGTTGGCAATCAGCCCCAGCATTTT
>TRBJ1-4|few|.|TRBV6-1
CASSVGRGDNEKLFF
TGTGCCAGCAGTGTAGGTAGGGGAGATAATGAAAAACTGTTTTTT
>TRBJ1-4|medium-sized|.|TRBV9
CASSPRVDNEKLFF
TGTGCCAGCAGCCCCCGGGTCGATAATGAAAAACTGTTTTTT
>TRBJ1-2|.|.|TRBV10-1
CASSESREGYGYTF
TGCGCCAGCAGTGAGTCTCGAGAGGGCTATGGCTACACCTTC
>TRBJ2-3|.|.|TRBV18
CASSPPGRRRGTSTDTQYF
TGTGCCAGCTCACCACCGGGGAGAAGGCGGGGAACTAGCACAGATACGCAGTATTTT
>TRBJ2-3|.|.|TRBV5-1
CASSLGTSTDTQYF
TGCGCCAGCAGCTTGGGGACTAGCACAGATACGCAGTATTTT
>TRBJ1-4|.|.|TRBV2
CASSDIDRRTNEKLFF
TGTGCCAGCAGTGATATCGACAGACGGACTAATGAAAAACTGTTTTTT
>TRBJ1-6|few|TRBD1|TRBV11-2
CASSLATGSISPLHF
TGTGCCAGCAGCTTAGCGACAGGGAGCATTTCACCCCTCCACTTT